This is a list of T cell receptor beta chains from one sample in a study of T cell responses to AZD1222 COVID-19 vaccine. The method was immunoSEQ multiplex PCR; TCRdb's version includes in-frame clones alone and lacks a portion of them. The sample includes around 140,000 clones, around 90% seen only once; the top ten take just under 3%. The sequencing here drew on peripheral blood, taken on day 0 of AZD1222 vaccination. The receptors were sampled from an adult in good health. CDR3s include the opening cysteine and the closing phenylalanine or tryptophan. A D gene is named only where the DNA matches it firmly. Some rows have no size entry. The others give once, few or many, or a class for an expanded clone.

D | size | J | V | CDR3 | DNA
TRBD1 | few | TRBJ1-6 | TRBV30 | CAWSPGQGPNSPLHF | TGTGCCTGGAGTCCGGGACAGGGCCCCAATTCACCCCTCCACTTT
NA | NA | TRBJ2-6 | TRBV13 | CASSFGGANVLTF | TGTGCCAGCAGCTTTGGCGGGGCCAACGTCCTGACTTTC
TRBD1 | NA | TRBJ2-2 | TRBV14 | CASSQRPGTGGANTGELFF | TGTGCCAGCAGCCAACGTCCCGGGACAGGGGGCGCGAACACCGGGGAGCTGTTTTTT
TRBD2 | NA | TRBJ2-3 | TRBV29-1 | CSASGGPSTDTQYF | TGCAGCGCCTCGGGAGGACCTAGCACAGATACGCAGTATTTT
NA | NA | TRBJ1-2 | TRBV7-9 | CASSPRYGYTF | TGTGCCAGCAGCCCCCGCTATGGCTACACCTTC
TRBD1 | NA | TRBJ2-7 | TRBV7-2 | CASSAHGQGAREQYF | TGTGCCAGCAGCGCCCACGGACAGGGGGCGCGTGAGCAGTACTTC
TRBD2 | NA | TRBJ2-7 | TRBV5-4 | CASTPSSGSQNEQYF | TGTGCCAGCACCCCATCTAGCGGGAGTCAAAACGAGCAGTACTTC
TRBD1 | NA | TRBJ1-2 | TRBV9 | CASSVGDSPDYGYTF | TGTGCCAGCAGCGTAGGGGACAGTCCGGACTATGGCTACACCTTC
TRBD1 | NA | TRBJ2-7 | TRBV11-2 | CASSSIRDRVYEQYF | TGTGCCAGCAGCTCCATCCGGGACAGGGTCTACGAGCAGTACTTC
TRBD1 | NA | TRBJ2-7 | TRBV5-1 | CASSTGQYPEQYF | TGCGCCAGCAGCACGGGACAGTATCCCGAGCAGTACTTC
NA | NA | TRBJ1-2 | TRBV28 | CASSLGINYGYTF | TGTGCCAGCAGTTTAGGAATCAACTATGGCTACACCTTC
NA | NA | TRBJ1-1 | TRBV19 | CASTIGWGSRSVSTEAFF | TGTGCCAGTACCATTGGATGGGGTTCCAGATCGGTTAGCACTGAAGCTTTCTTT
NA | NA | TRBJ2-7 | TRBV25-1 | CASSEGRDRYF | TGTGCCAGCAGTGAAGGAAGGGATCGGTACTTC
TRBD2 | NA | TRBJ2-1 | TRBV7-9 | CASLPTLSGGPYQFF | TGTGCCAGCCTTCCAACCTTATCGGGGGGGCCTTACCAGTTCTTC
NA | NA | TRBJ1-2 | TRBV28 | CASSSPGPSSRGYTF | TGTGCCAGCAGCTCCCCGGGCCCGTCTTCGAGGGGCTACACCTTC
NA | NA | TRBJ2-7 | TRBV21-1 | CASSKARQGNPLGEQYF | TGTGCCAGCAGCAAAGCTCGCCAGGGGAACCCGCTAGGCGAGCAGTACTTC
NA | NA | TRBJ2-7 | TRBV2 | CASSELSTGKVSYEQYF | TGTGCCAGCAGTGAACTTTCAACGGGGAAGGTCTCCTACGAGCAGTACTTC
TRBD1 | NA | TRBJ1-6 | TRBV2 | CASRNRGRASNSPLHF | TGTGCCAGCAGAAACAGGGGAAGGGCAAGTAATTCACCCCTCCACTTT
NA | few | TRBJ1-1 | TRBV4-2 | CASSLQQENTEAFF | TGTGCCAGCAGCCTTCAACAGGAGAACACTGAAGCTTTCTTT
NA | NA | TRBJ2-1 | TRBV7-2 | CASSLSRGSNEQFF | TGTGCCAGCAGCTTATCCCGAGGGTCCAATGAGCAGTTCTTC
TRBD2 | NA | TRBJ2-3 | TRBV6-2/TRBV6-3 | CASSSPRVAGGTDTQYF | TGTGCCAGCAGTTCCCCCCGGGTGGCGGGGGGCACAGATACGCAGTATTTT
NA | NA | TRBJ1-5 | TRBV18 | CASSPSSRNQPQHF | TGTGCCAGCTCACCATCGAGCCGGAATCAGCCCCAGCATTTT
NA | NA | TRBJ1-5 | TRBV2 | CASSSIGNNQPQHF | TGTGCCAGCAGTTCGATTGGGAACAATCAGCCCCAGCATTTT
NA | NA | TRBJ2-2 | TRBV27 | CASSPGTTGTGELFF | TGTGCCAGCTCTCCAGGGACCACGGGCACCGGGGAGCTGTTTTTT
TRBD2 | few | TRBJ2-2 | TRBV7-3 | CASSITSGRGTGELFF | TGTGCCAGCAGCATTACTAGCGGGAGAGGGACCGGGGAGCTGTTTTTT
TRBD1 | NA | TRBJ1-2 | TRBV6-5 | CASSYTRTGGRGYTF | TGTGCCAGCAGTTACACTAGGACAGGGGGAAGGGGCTACACCTTC
NA | NA | TRBJ1-2 | TRBV18 | CASSPQTVYGYTF | TGTGCCAGCTCACCCCAGACAGTCTATGGCTACACCTTC
NA | once | TRBJ2-2 | TRBV7-9 | CASSADTGELFF | TGTGCCAGCAGCGCAGACACCGGGGAGCTGTTTTTT
NA | NA | TRBJ1-4 | TRBV9 | CASSVACTGTTTNEKLFF | TGTGCCAGCAGCGTAGCTTGTACAGGGACAACAACTAATGAAAAACTGTTTTTT
NA | NA | TRBJ2-2 | TRBV6-2/TRBV6-3 | CASSYSSATGELFF | TGTGCCAGCAGTTACTCATCCGCAACCGGGGAGCTGTTTTTT